Shown below are 8 T cell receptor beta chains from a single sample sequenced in a study of blood T cell repertoires in COVID-19. Profiling relied on immunoSEQ multiplex PCR, and the TCRdb table lists in-frame clones only, not all of them. Found here are about 490,000 clones, approximately 83% of them singletons; the top ten hold under 4%. Sequencing was done on a sample of peripheral blood. The source is a human donor in a cohort sampled during active COVID-19.

This clone was seen only once. The rearrangement joins TRBV19 to TRBJ1-2; 10 bases map to TRBD1. V dropped 3 bases and J dropped 2; count of bases not matched to a gene: 3. From germline, CDR1 is LNHDA and CDR2 SQIVND (reference sequence). The CDR3 runs to 15 residues. CDR3 protein: CASSILGQGNYGYTF. CDR3 sequence (DNA): TGTGCCAGTAGTATCTTGGGACAGGGGAACTATGGCTACACCTTC. Full variable domain (rest looked up from reference TRBV19 and TRBJ1-2): DGGITQSPKYLFRKEGQNVTLSCEQNLNHDAMYWYRQDPGQGLRLIYYSQIVNDFQKGDIAEGYSVSREKKESFPLTVTSAQKNPTAFYLCASSILGQGNYGYTFGSGTRLTVV.

As regards this clone: The same CDR3 arises from other DNA sequences in this sample as well. The gene calls are TRBV5-1 and TRBJ1-5; TRBD1 agrees at 10 bases. V gave up 4 bases and J gave up 2 bases; unmatched junction bases: 3. The CDR3 loop spans 15 amino acids. Germline V gene lookup returns CDR1 SGHRS and CDR2 YFSETQ. The CDR3 DNA reads TGCGCCAGCAGCCCCGGGACAGGGGGCAATCAGCCCCAGCATTTT. Translated, it gives CASSPGTGGNQPQHF. Full variable domain (outside the CDR3, taken from reference TRBV5-1 and TRBJ1-5): KAGVTQTPRYLIKTRGQQVTLSCSPISGHRSVSWYQQTPGQGLQFLFEYFSETQRNKGNFPGRFSGRQFSNSRSEMNVSTLELGDSALYLCASSPGTGGNQPQHFGDGTRLSIL.

The chain recombines TRBV27 with TRBJ1-2, with D unresolved. The CDR3 contains 14 residues. Trimming cost V 2 bases and J 3 bases, with 10 bases left between them. Germline CDR1 and CDR2: MNHEY and SMNVEV (reference sequence). The CDR3 region has the DNA TGTGCCAGCAGTTTAGGGGAGGGTCACTATGGCTACACCTTC. This sequence encodes CASSLGEGHYGYTF.

This clone was seen a few times. This chain connects TRBV30 to TRBJ1-2; 12 bases are a match to TRBD1. The germline CDR1 and CDR2 sequences are GTSNPN and SVGIG (reference sequence). The CDR3 has 14 residues. The V and J ends lost 8 bases and 0 bases, in that order; junction bases with no gene match: 4. DNA for the CDR3: TGTGCCGGGACAGGGGGCGCCTCTAACTATGGCTACACCTTC. Translation gives CAGTGGASNYGYTF.

This clone was observed once. The rearrangement joins TRBV28 to TRBJ1-5, with TRBD1 as a possible D gene (5 bases). V dropped 5 bases and J dropped 4 bases, with 12 bases sitting between them. This CDR3 is built from 14 residues. CDR1 and CDR2 (germline): MDHEN, SYDVKM. The CDR3 bases are TGTGCCAGCAGTGCGGACATTCCAAATCAGCCCCAGCATTTT. Protein product: CASSADIPNQPQHF. Drawing the rest from reference TRBV28 and TRBJ1-5, the complete variable domain is DVKVTQSSRYLVKRTGEKVFLECVQDMDHENMFWYRQDPGLGLRLIYFSYDVKMKEKGDIPEGYSVSREKKERFSLILESASTNQTSMYLCASSADIPNQPQHFGDGTRLSIL.

The CDR3 DNA reads TGTGCCAGCAGCTTAAGGGGGGCAGCGGGAGAACAACAGTTCTTC. It yields the protein CASSLRGAAGEQQFF. V and J are TRBV7-3 and TRBJ2-1; TRBD2 agrees at 8 bases. V gave up 1 base and J gave up 13 bases; unmatched junction bases: 12. Germline loops: CDR1 SGHTA, CDR2 FQGTGA. The CDR3 runs to 15 residues. Full variable domain (remainder filled in from reference TRBV7-3 and TRBJ2-1): GAGVSQTPSNKVTEKGKYVELRCDPISGHTALYWYRQSLGQGPEFLIYFQGTGAADDSGLPNDRFFAVRPEGSVSTLKIQRTERGDSAVYLCASSLRGAAGEQQFFGPGTRLTVL.

As regards this clone: The same CDR3 is also encoded by other DNA sequences in this sample. This rearrangement joins TRBV18 to TRBJ2-5; no clear D gene. Trimming pared 3 bases from V and 5 bases from J, leaving 10 bases between. The CDR3 length is 13 residues. Germline CDR1 KGHSH, CDR2 LQKENI. DNA of the CDR3: TGTGCCAGCTCACCCGGTGTCGGTGAGACCCAGTACTTC. Its translation: CASSPGVGETQYF.

The chain employs TRBV7-6 and TRBJ1-6, with D hard to call. The CDR3 sequence is 14 residues long. CDR1 is SGHVS, CDR2 FNYEAQ, per germline. V was shortened by 0 bases and J by 8 bases, with 8 bases between the two germline ends. The DNA for the CDR3 is TGTGCCAGCAGCTTAGCGATCGGGGATTCACCCCTCCACTTT. The encoded protein is CASSLAIGDSPLHF.